Shown below are 10 T cell receptor beta chains from a single sample sequenced in a study of technical replicates of blood from a handful of donors. Assay: immunoSEQ multiplex PCR; the TCRdb copy retains only in-frame clones and omits some. The sample lists more than 15,000 clones; roughly 86% were seen once. The sequenced sample was PBMCs. The source of these receptors is a human donor in good health.

The chain recombines TRBV7-6 with TRBJ2-2, with 7 bases fitting TRBD1. This CDR3 region has 15 residues. Germline V gives CDR1 SGHVS, CDR2 FNYEAQ. After removal of 6 bases from V and 2 bases from J, the junction contained 6 bases not matched to a gene. This CDR3 is CASSHGTANTGELFF. CDR3 in DNA: TGTGCCAGCAGTCACGGGACAGCCAACACCGGGGAGCTGTTTTTT.

The chain recombines TRBV19 with TRBJ2-3; 9 bases are shared with TRBD1. The CDR3 is 14 residues long. Germline lookup yields CDR1 LNHDA and CDR2 SQIVND (reference sequence). The J segment lost 9 bases and the V segment lost 5 bases, leaving 9 bases of the junction unmatched. The CDR3 region is CASSGGQGSGTQYF. The CDR3 DNA is TGTGCCAGTAGTGGGGGACAGGGTTCTGGGACGCAGTATTTT. Supplemented by reference TRBV19 and TRBJ2-3, the full variable domain reads DGGITQSPKYLFRKEGQNVTLSCEQNLNHDAMYWYRQDPGQGLRLIYYSQIVNDFQKGDIAEGYSVSREKKESFPLTVTSAQKNPTAFYLCASSGGQGSGTQYFGPGTRLTVL.

The chain joins TRBV27 to TRBJ2-1; 7 bases map to TRBD2. V trimming: 7 bases; J trimming: 3 bases; junction bases outside the gene matches: 6. Germline assignment: CDR1 MNHEY and CDR2 SMNVEV (reference sequence). The CDR3 loop spans 14 amino acids. The CDR3 reads CASTSASGYNEQFF. CDR3 DNA sequence: TGTGCCAGCACTTCAGCTAGCGGCTACAATGAGCAGTTCTTC.

The chain combines TRBV28 with TRBJ2-1; the D gene is possibly TRBD2 (6 bases). The germline V and J ends were trimmed by 2 bases and 4 bases, with 9 bases remaining between them. This CDR3 contains 14 residues. CDR1 is MDHEN and CDR2 is SYDVKM in the germline V gene. The CDR3 region is CASSLVSGYNEQFF. CDR3 bases: TGTGCCAGCAGTTTAGTTAGCGGATACAATGAGCAGTTCTTC.

This chain joins TRBV9 and TRBJ1-5; possible D gene TRBD1, 6 bases. CDR3 length: 15 amino acids. V lost 4 bases, J lost 5 bases, and 16 bases lay in between. Germline CDR1 SGDLS, CDR2 YYNGEE. CDR3 residues: CASSRQQGLDQPQHF. In DNA form, the CDR3 reads TGTGCCAGCAGCAGACAACAGGGTCTGGATCAGCCCCAGCATTTT. Full variable domain (rest looked up from reference TRBV9 and TRBJ1-5): DSGVTQTPKHLITATGQRVTLRCSPRSGDLSVYWYQQSLDQGLQFLIQYYNGEERAKGNILERFSAQQFPDLHSELNLSSLELGDSALYFCASSRQQGLDQPQHFGDGTRLSIL.

V and J are TRBV7-2 and TRBJ2-1, with 10 nucleotides matching TRBD1. Germline V gene sequence: CDR1 SGHTA, CDR2 FQGNSA. The CDR3 runs to 15 residues. The V and J ends lost 3 bases and 9 bases, in that order; junction bases with no gene match: 8. The CDR3 nucleotides are TGTGCCAGCAGCTTCGGACAGGGGGGTTCTGGTGAGCAGTTCTTC. Translated, it gives CASSFGQGGSGEQFF.

The J gene is TRBJ2-1, the V gene TRBV15; the match to TRBD2 covers 10 bases. The CDR3 is 15 amino acids. Germline loops: CDR1 LNHNV, CDR2 YYDKDF (reference sequence). The junction had 2 bases not matched to a gene; V was cut back by 0 bases and J by 6 bases. Here the CDR3 DNA reads TGTGCCACCAGCAGAGAAGCGGGAGGGAGCAATGAGCAGTTCTTC. This gives the protein CATSREAGGSNEQFF.

The rearrangement links TRBV7-9 to TRBJ2-7; possibly TRBD1 for D (6 bases). With 1 base removed from V and 3 bases from J, the gap between germline ends came to 13 bases. Germline V CDR1 and CDR2: SEHNR, FQNEAQ (reference sequence). CDR3 length: 15 residues. The CDR3 bases are TGTGCCAGCAGCTTAGAGGCCAGGGGAATCTACGAGCAGTACTTC. It codes for CASSLEARGIYEQYF.

This chain uses TRBV10-3 with TRBJ2-5; D is possibly TRBD2 (5 bases). CDR3 length: 13 residues. The V end lost 4 bases, the J end lost 5 bases, and 11 bases lay between the germline ends. The V gene's germline CDR1 is ENHRY and CDR2 SYGVKD. CDR3 sequence: CAISVTGRETQYF. DNA of the CDR3: TGTGCCATCAGTGTAACGGGAAGGGAGACCCAGTACTTC.

The chain carries TRBV4-1 and TRBJ2-5; D is ambiguous. CDR3 size: 15 residues. Germline CDR1 is MGHRA and CDR2 is YSYEKL. V was pared by 0 bases and J by 3 bases, with 11 bases between. This chain's CDR3 is CASSQEGGVKETQYF. CDR3 bases: TGCGCCAGCAGCCAAGAGGGTGGAGTTAAAGAGACCCAGTACTTC.